These 24 T cell receptor beta chains were all obtained from the same sample, sequenced in a study of cytomegalovirus exposure and HLA in healthy donors. TCRdb's table, derived via immunoSEQ multiplex PCR, lists solely in-frame clones and lacks some. The sample holds tens of thousands of clones; under 95% are singletons and the top ten take less than 2.5%. Sequenced sample: PBMCs. The receptors were sampled from a young woman in good health and CMV-seronegative.

V is TRBV11-2 and J is TRBJ1-1, with 8 nucleotides matching TRBD1. CDR3 length: 17 amino acids. Trimming removed 5 bases from V and 4 bases from J; junction bases left unmatched: 15. CDR1 SGHAT and CDR2 FQNNGV come from the germline V gene. Written as DNA, the CDR3 is TGTGCCAGCAGCCAGAGGACAGGGCGGAGACTTGGCACTGAAGCTTTCTTT. Translated: CASSQRTGRRLGTEAFF.

This chain uses TRBV28 with TRBJ1-3; the match to TRBD1 covers 8 bases. In germline, CDR1 is MDHEN, CDR2 SYDVKM. The CDR3 contains 14 residues. The trim removed 4 bases at V and 7 bases at J, leaving 6 bases unmatched. The CDR3 region has the DNA TGTGCCAGCAGTTCTCAGGACAGGGTGAACACCATATATTTT. This gives the protein CASSSQDRVNTIYF.

This clone appeared a single time. The V gene is TRBV5-1, the J gene TRBJ2-1, with D tentatively TRBD2 (6 bases). The CDR3 consists of 14 residues. V lost 4 bases, J lost 9 bases, and 17 bases lay in between. The germline gives CDR1 SGHRS, CDR2 YFSETQ. The CDR3, as DNA: TGCGCCAGCAGCCGTAGACTAGTGGAGGGTGAGCAGTTCTTC. The encoded protein is CASSRRLVEGEQFF.

The chain links TRBV15 to TRBJ2-7, with 11 bases that match TRBD1. The CDR3 is 17 residues long. Germline CDR1 is LNHNV and CDR2 is YYDKDF (reference sequence). With V trimmed by 1 base and J by 2 bases, 7 bases remained unmatched. The CDR3: CATSRGTGGAVTYEQYF. The CDR3 DNA reads as TGTGCCACCAGCAGAGGGACAGGGGGCGCGGTTACCTACGAGCAGTACTTC.

This chain connects TRBV5-4 to TRBJ2-7, with 8 bases matching TRBD1. Germline trimming cut 2 bases from V and 3 bases from J; bases unmatched to any gene: 4. CDR1 is SGHNT, CDR2 YYREEE, per germline (reference sequence). This CDR3 comprises 14 residues. The CDR3 region has the DNA TGTGCCAGCAGCTTATCCGGACAGGGCTACGAGCAGTACTTC. This gives the protein CASSLSGQGYEQYF.

This sequence joins TRBV28 and TRBJ1-6; maybe TRBD1 (6 bases). Trimming removed 5 bases at V and 9 bases at J, with 14 bases between. CDR3 length: 14 residues. In germline, CDR1 is MDHEN, CDR2 SYDVKM. The CDR3 DNA reads TGTGCCAGCAGTCTCCCAGGGGATAGTTCACCCCTCCACTTT. It is translated as CASSLPGDSSPLHF.

This clone has a handful of counts. The J gene is TRBJ1-5, the V gene TRBV6-1, with D possibly TRBD1 on 6 matching bases. Germline V gives CDR1 MNHNS, CDR2 SASEGT. CDR3 size: 14 residues. V was cut by 6 bases and J by 2 bases, with 11 bases left in between. CDR3 sequence: CASSEGDGNQPQHF. The CDR3 bases are TGTGCCAGCAGCGAGGGGGACGGCAATCAGCCCCAGCATTTT.

The CDR3 spells CASSLTGTTYEQYF. The CDR3 DNA is TGTGCCAGCAGCCTGACAGGAACCACCTACGAGCAGTACTTC. The chain joins TRBV6-1 to TRBJ2-7; TRBD1 might be the D (6 bases). CDR1 MNHNS and CDR2 SASEGT come from the germline V gene. The CDR3 consists of 14 residues. Between the trimmed V and J ends, which lost 6 bases and 2 bases, there was a span of 14 bases.

The chain uses TRBV18 and TRBJ2-5; unclear D gene. The V end lost 0 bases, the J end lost 5 bases, and 4 bases lay between the germline ends. Germline V CDR1 and CDR2: KGHSH, LQKENI. CDR3 size: 12 residues. For the CDR3, the DNA is TGTGCCAGCTCACCACCGAGTGAGACCCAGTACTTC. This gives the protein CASSPPSETQYF. The whole variable domain, remainder taken from reference TRBV18 and TRBJ2-5, is NAGVMQNPRHLVRRRGQEARLRCSPMKGHSHVYWYRQLPEEGLKFMVYLQKENIIDESGMPKERFSAEFPKEGPSILRIQQVVRGDSAAYFCASSPPSETQYFGPGTRLLVL.

This chain links TRBV19 with TRBJ2-1; 13 bases are shared with TRBD2. The junction had 1 base not matched to a gene; V was cut back by 3 bases and J by 5 bases. Germline loops: CDR1 LNHDA, CDR2 SQIVND (reference sequence). The CDR3 loop spans 15 amino acids. CDR3 bases: TGTGCCAGTAGTATTGGGACTAGCGGGAACAATGAGCAGTTCTTC. Encoded protein: CASSIGTSGNNEQFF.

This clone was seen only once. The rearrangement joins TRBV18 to TRBJ2-7; D gene unclear. Germline values: CDR1 KGHSH, CDR2 LQKENI. CDR3 size: 15 residues. V was cut by 3 bases and J by 0 bases, with 12 bases left in between. The CDR3 spells CASSPVGDGSYEQYF. In nucleotides, the CDR3 is TGTGCCAGCTCACCCGTCGGAGACGGCTCCTACGAGCAGTACTTC. Looking up the rest from reference TRBV18 and TRBJ2-7 gives the full variable domain: NAGVMQNPRHLVRRRGQEARLRCSPMKGHSHVYWYRQLPEEGLKFMVYLQKENIIDESGMPKERFSAEFPKEGPSILRIQQVVRGDSAAYFCASSPVGDGSYEQYFGPGTRLTVT.

V usage is TRBV18 and J usage is TRBJ1-2; D call uncertain. The CDR3 runs 13 residues. The germline gives CDR1 KGHSH, CDR2 LQKENI. Trimming cost V 4 bases and J 6 bases, with 12 bases left between them. CDR3 in amino acids: CASSLSAGDGYTF. CDR3 DNA sequence: TGTGCCAGCTCACTTTCAGCCGGGGATGGCTACACCTTC.

This clone was seen just once. This chain joins TRBV4-2 and TRBJ2-5; TRBD1 matches 10 bases. Germline CDR1 and CDR2: LGHNA and YNFKEQ. V shed 5 bases, J shed 5 bases, and the junction held 5 bases outside the gene matches. The CDR3 contains 14 residues. CDR3 protein: CASSATGGYETQYF. Written as DNA, the CDR3 is TGTGCCAGCAGCGCGACAGGGGGCTATGAGACCCAGTACTTC.

The genes are TRBV25-1 and TRBJ2-2; 7 positions match TRBD1. The CDR3 covers 14 residues. The V and J ends lost 3 bases and 4 bases, in that order; junction bases with no gene match: 2. The germline gives CDR1 MGHDK, CDR2 SYGVNS. The CDR3 DNA is TGTGCCAGCAGTGACGGGACAGTCACCGGGGAGCTGTTTTTT. Amino acids: CASSDGTVTGELFF.

The V and J genes are TRBV19 and TRBJ1-3; D gene unclear. The CDR3 consists of 16 residues. Trimming pared 4 bases from V and 1 base from J, leaving 14 bases between. Germline V gene sequence: CDR1 LNHDA, CDR2 SQIVND (reference sequence). The CDR3 DNA follows: TGTGCCAGTAGTAACACAGTGGCCATTTCTGGAAACACCATATATTTT. Translating it yields CASSNTVAISGNTIYF. Drawing the rest from reference TRBV19 and TRBJ1-3, the complete variable domain is DGGITQSPKYLFRKEGQNVTLSCEQNLNHDAMYWYRQDPGQGLRLIYYSQIVNDFQKGDIAEGYSVSREKKESFPLTVTSAQKNPTAFYLCASSNTVAISGNTIYFGEGSWLTVV.

V is TRBV18 and J is TRBJ2-2, with a possible D match to TRBD1 (6 bases). There are 17 residues in the CDR3. Germline V gives CDR1 KGHSH, CDR2 LQKENI. Between the trimmed V and J ends, which lost 3 bases and 3 bases, there was a span of 17 bases. The CDR3 here is CASSPPGAKRDTGELFF. The CDR3 DNA reads TGTGCCAGCTCACCTCCAGGGGCTAAAAGGGACACCGGGGAGCTGTTTTTT.

This clone was observed a single time. The V and J genes are TRBV5-6 and TRBJ2-7; weak D call: TRBD1 (6 bases). The germline CDR1 and CDR2 sequences are SGHDT and YYEEEE. The CDR3 spans 14 residues. V gave up 0 bases and J gave up 4 bases, with 11 bases separating them. The CDR3 nucleotides are TGTGCCAGCAGCTTGGAGGGGGAAGTGTACGAGCAGTACTTC. Translation: CASSLEGEVYEQYF.

The J gene is TRBJ1-3, the V gene TRBV4-2; D possibly corresponds to TRBD1 (6 bases). This CDR3 comprises 18 residues. V lost 4 bases, J lost 0 bases, and 19 bases lay in between. Germline V CDR1 and CDR2: LGHNA, YNFKEQ. CDR3 region: CASSPVGLQGRSGNTIYF. The CDR3, as DNA: TGTGCCAGCAGCCCCGTCGGGCTACAGGGCCGCTCTGGAAACACCATATATTTT.

This clone was seen only once. This chain links TRBV10-3 with TRBJ1-5; D possibly corresponds to TRBD1 (6 bases). This CDR3 is 14 amino acids long. Trimming removed 4 bases at V and 6 bases at J, with 13 bases between. Germline V lookup: CDR1 ENHRY, CDR2 SYGVKD. In DNA, the CDR3 is TGTGCCATCAGTGCCATACAGGACAGTCAGCCCCAGCATTTT. Its translation is CAISAIQDSQPQHF.

J is TRBJ1-1 and V is TRBV7-9; D remains unclear. Germline assignment: CDR1 SEHNR and CDR2 FQNEAQ (reference sequence). The CDR3 length is 15 residues. V shed 5 bases and J shed 3 bases, with 16 bases lying between them. The CDR3 DNA sequence: TGTGCCAGCAGCCCACGGAACACCGGGGACACTGAAGCTTTCTTT. Translating gives CASSPRNTGDTEAFF.

The chain recombines TRBV18 with TRBJ2-7; tentatively, D is TRBD2 (6 bases). V was cut by 3 bases and J by 3 bases, with 15 bases left in between. The CDR3 is made up of 15 amino acids. Germline CDR1 and CDR2: KGHSH and LQKENI. The CDR3 coding sequence is TGTGCCAGCTCACCGTCGGGGGATCTCTACTACGAGCAGTACTTC. Amino acids: CASSPSGDLYYEQYF.

The chain joins TRBV19 to TRBJ1-5; 9 bases are a match to TRBD1. This CDR3 has 15 residues. V trimming: 4 bases; J trimming: 1 base; junction bases outside the gene matches: 2. Germline V gene data show CDR1 as LNHDA and CDR2 as SQIVND (reference sequence). The CDR3 loop is CASSRGQGSNQPQHF. CDR3 nucleotide sequence: TGTGCCAGTAGTAGGGGACAGGGCAGCAATCAGCCCCAGCATTTT.

The table lists this clone with a count of one. V and J are TRBV4-1 and TRBJ1-5, with 7 nucleotides matching TRBD1. After removal of 2 bases from V and 6 bases from J, the junction contained 10 bases not matched to a gene. The germline V gene encodes CDR1 MGHRA and CDR2 YSYEKL. CDR3 length equals 16 residues. This CDR3 is CASSQFPLGGGQPQHF. DNA for the CDR3: TGCGCCAGCAGCCAATTCCCCCTAGGGGGCGGTCAGCCCCAGCATTTT.

The V and J genes are TRBV5-6 and TRBJ2-2, with a tentative D call TRBD2 (5 bases). CDR1 and CDR2 from the germline V gene are SGHDT and YYEEEE. The CDR3 has 14 residues. Trimming stripped 1 base from V and 5 bases from J, with 9 bases between. The CDR3 DNA follows: TGTGCCAGCAGCTTGAATCGGAGGACCGGGGAGCTGTTTTTT. Amino acid sequence: CASSLNRRTGELFF. The full variable domain, with the rest looked up from reference TRBV5-6 and TRBJ2-2, is DAGVTQSPTHLIKTRGQQVTLRCSPKSGHDTVSWYQQALGQGPQFIFQYYEEEERQRGNFPDRFSGHQFPNYSSELNVNALLLGDSALYLCASSLNRRTGELFFGEGSRLTVL.